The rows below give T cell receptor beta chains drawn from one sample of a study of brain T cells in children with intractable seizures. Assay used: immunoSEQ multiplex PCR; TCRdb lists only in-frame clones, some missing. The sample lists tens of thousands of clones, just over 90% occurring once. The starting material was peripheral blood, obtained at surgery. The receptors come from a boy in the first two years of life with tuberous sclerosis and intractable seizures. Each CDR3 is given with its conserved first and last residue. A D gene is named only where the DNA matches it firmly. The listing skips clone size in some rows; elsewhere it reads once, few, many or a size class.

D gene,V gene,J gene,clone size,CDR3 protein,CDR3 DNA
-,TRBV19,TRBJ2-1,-,CASLSFGSEDNEQFF,TGTGCCAGCCTCTCCTTCGGGAGTGAGGACAATGAGCAGTTCTTC
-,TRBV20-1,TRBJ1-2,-,CSARGSYGYTF,TGCAGTGCTAGGGGGAGCTATGGCTACACCTTC
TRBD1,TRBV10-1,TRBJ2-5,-,CASGQGARRETQYF,TGCGCCAGTGGACAGGGGGCTAGAAGAGAGACCCAGTACTTC
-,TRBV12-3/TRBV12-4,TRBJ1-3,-,CASSLTSGNTIYF,TGTGCCAGCAGTTTAACATCTGGAAACACCATATATTTT
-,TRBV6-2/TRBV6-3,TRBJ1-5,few,CASSYSEENQPQHF,TGTGCCAGCAGTTACTCGGAGGAGAATCAGCCCCAGCATTTT
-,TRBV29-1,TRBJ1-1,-,CSVEERVGTEAFF,TGCAGCGTTGAAGAGAGGGTTGGGACTGAAGCTTTCTTT
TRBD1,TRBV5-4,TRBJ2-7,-,CASSLNYRGLHIQGAYEQYF,TGTGCCAGCAGCTTAAACTACAGGGGGCTTCATATACAGGGGGCTTACGAGCAGTACTTC
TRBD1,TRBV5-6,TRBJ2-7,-,CASSHGQGSYEQYF,TGTGCCAGCAGCCACGGACAGGGTAGCTACGAGCAGTACTTC
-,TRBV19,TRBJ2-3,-,CASKVGGEDTQYF,TGTGCCAGTAAGGTTGGGGGAGAGGATACGCAGTATTTT
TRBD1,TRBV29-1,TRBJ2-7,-,CSVDVGQGPGEQYF,TGCAGCGTTGATGTTGGACAGGGGCCGGGAGAGCAGTACTTC
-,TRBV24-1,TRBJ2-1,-,CATSDFGEQFF,TGTGCCACCAGTGATTTTGGAGAGCAGTTCTTC
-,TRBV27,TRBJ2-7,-,CASSPLGDLGYEQYF,TGTGCCAGCAGTCCACTGGGGGACCTAGGGTACGAGCAGTACTTC
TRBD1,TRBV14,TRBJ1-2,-,CASSHQQGDFYGYTF,TGTGCCAGCAGCCACCAGCAGGGGGATTTCTATGGCTACACCTTC
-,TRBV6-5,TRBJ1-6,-,CASRSVDRYNSPLHF,TGTGCCAGCAGATCGGTAGACAGATATAATTCACCCCTCCACTTT
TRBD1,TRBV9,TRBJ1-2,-,CASSADRGLGYGYTF,TGTGCCAGCAGCGCAGACAGGGGGCTGGGCTATGGCTACACCTTC
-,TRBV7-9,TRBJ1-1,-,CASSLGFGVNTEAFF,TGTGCCAGCAGCTTAGGGTTCGGGGTGAACACTGAAGCTTTCTTT
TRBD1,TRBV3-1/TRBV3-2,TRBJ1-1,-,CASSQLSPGTGGATEAFF,TGTGCCAGCAGCCAATTAAGTCCCGGGACAGGGGGCGCGACTGAAGCTTTCTTT
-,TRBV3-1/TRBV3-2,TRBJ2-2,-,CASSQVIRTANTGELFF,TGTGCCAGCAGCCAAGTGATTCGGACAGCGAACACCGGGGAGCTGTTTTTT
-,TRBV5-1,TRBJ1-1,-,CASSVRTLGDMNTEAFF,TGCGCCAGCAGCGTTCGGACGTTGGGAGATATGAACACTGAAGCTTTCTTT
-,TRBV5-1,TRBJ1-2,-,CASSPGAVDGYTF,TGCGCCAGCAGCCCAGGGGCTGTAGATGGCTACACCTTC
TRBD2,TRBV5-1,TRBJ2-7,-,CASSYSGKVSHGEQYF,TGCGCCAGCAGCTATAGCGGGAAAGTGTCGCATGGCGAGCAGTACTTC
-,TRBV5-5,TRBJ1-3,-,CASSVGSGGNTIYF,TGTGCCAGCAGCGTGGGGAGCGGTGGAAACACCATATATTTT
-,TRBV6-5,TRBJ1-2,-,CAGYLDANYGYTF,TGTGCCGGTTACTTGGACGCAAACTATGGCTACACCTTC
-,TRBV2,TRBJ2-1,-,CAVRAANEQFF,TGTGCCGTACGGGCGGCAAATGAGCAGTTCTTC
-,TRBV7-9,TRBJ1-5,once,CASSFNNQPQHF,TGTGCCAGCAGCTTCAACAATCAGCCCCAGCATTTT
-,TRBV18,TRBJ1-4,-,CASSPNGDYEKLFF,TGTGCCAGCTCACCAAATGGAGATTATGAAAAACTGTTTTTT
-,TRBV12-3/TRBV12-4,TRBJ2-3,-,CASSPPGDTQYF,TGTGCCAGCAGCCCCCCAGGCGATACGCAGTATTTT
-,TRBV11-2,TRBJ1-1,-,CASSLAQGTEAFF,TGTGCCAGCAGCTTAGCGCAGGGCACTGAAGCTTTCTTT
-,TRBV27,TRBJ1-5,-,CASSLSSQGKNQPQHF,TGTGCCAGCAGTTTATCGAGCCAGGGGAAGAATCAGCCCCAGCATTTT
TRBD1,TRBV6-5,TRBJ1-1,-,CASSYLGQGDEAFF,TGTGCCAGCAGTTACTTGGGACAGGGGGATGAAGCTTTCTTT
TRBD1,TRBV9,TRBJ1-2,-,CASSVDPDRGYGYTF,TGTGCCAGCAGCGTAGACCCAGACAGGGGCTATGGCTACACCTTC
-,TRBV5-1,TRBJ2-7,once,CASSLTRDYEQYF,TGCGCCAGCAGCTTGACTAGGGACTACGAGCAGTACTTC
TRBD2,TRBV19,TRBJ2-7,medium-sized,CASSISSGALEQYF,TGTGCCAGTAGTATTTCGAGCGGGGCCCTCGAGCAGTACTTC
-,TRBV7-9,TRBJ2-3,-,CASSPRVARGFTDTQYF,TGTGCCAGCAGCCCAAGAGTAGCGAGAGGGTTCACAGATACGCAGTATTTT
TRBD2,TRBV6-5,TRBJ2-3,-,CASSAGTSGRDTQYF,TGTGCCAGCAGCGCAGGGACTAGCGGGAGAGATACGCAGTATTTT
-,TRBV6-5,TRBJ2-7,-,CATGGGASYEQYF,TGTGCCACCGGCGGTGGGGCATCCTACGAGCAGTACTTC
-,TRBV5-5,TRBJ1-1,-,CASSRRTVENTEAFF,TGTGCCAGCAGCCGCAGGACGGTGGAGAACACTGAAGCTTTCTTT
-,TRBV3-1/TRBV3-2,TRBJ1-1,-,CASSQGGQNTEAFF,TGTGCCAGCAGCCAAGGGGGACAGAACACTGAAGCTTTCTTT
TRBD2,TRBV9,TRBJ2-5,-,CASSVQLAGGPFETQYF,TGTGCCAGCAGCGTACAACTAGCGGGAGGGCCGTTCGAGACCCAGTACTTC
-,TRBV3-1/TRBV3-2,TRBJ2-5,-,CASSQDPGLGETQYF,TGTGCCAGCAGCCAAGACCCAGGACTCGGGGAGACCCAGTACTTC
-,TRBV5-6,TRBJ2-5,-,CASSLQETQYF,TGTGCCAGCAGCTTGCAAGAGACCCAGTACTTC
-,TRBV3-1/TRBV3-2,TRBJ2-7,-,CASSQPDTQAYEQYF,TGTGCCAGCAGCCAACCGGACACCCAGGCCTACGAGCAGTACTTC
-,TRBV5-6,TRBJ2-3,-,CASSLGRRVADTQYF,TGTGCCAGCAGCTTGGGTCGCAGGGTAGCAGATACGCAGTATTTT
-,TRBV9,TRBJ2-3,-,CASSVGVRLVRTDTQYF,TGTGCCAGCAGCGTTGGGGTCCGGCTAGTCAGGACAGATACGCAGTATTTT
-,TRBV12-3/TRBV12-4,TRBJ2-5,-,CASSQTRTQYF,TGTGCCAGCAGCCAAACAAGGACCCAGTACTTC
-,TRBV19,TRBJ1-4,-,CASQPNLGGKLFF,TGTGCCAGCCAACCGAACCTAGGCGGAAAACTGTTTTTT
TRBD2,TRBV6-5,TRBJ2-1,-,CASSYSRSGVYNEQFF,TGTGCCAGCAGTTACTCGAGGAGCGGGGTTTACAATGAGCAGTTCTTC
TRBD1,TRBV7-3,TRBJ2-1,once,CASSHDRGHRLSSYNEQFF,TGTGCCAGCAGCCATGACAGGGGACATCGGCTCAGCTCCTACAATGAGCAGTTCTTC
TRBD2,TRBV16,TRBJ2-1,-,CASSHRLAGVSSYNEQFF,TGTGCCAGCAGCCACAGACTAGCGGGAGTAAGCTCCTACAATGAGCAGTTCTTC
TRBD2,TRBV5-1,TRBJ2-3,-,CASSLAASGGGQYF,TGCGCCAGCAGCTTGGCCGCTAGCGGTGGCGGGCAGTATTTT